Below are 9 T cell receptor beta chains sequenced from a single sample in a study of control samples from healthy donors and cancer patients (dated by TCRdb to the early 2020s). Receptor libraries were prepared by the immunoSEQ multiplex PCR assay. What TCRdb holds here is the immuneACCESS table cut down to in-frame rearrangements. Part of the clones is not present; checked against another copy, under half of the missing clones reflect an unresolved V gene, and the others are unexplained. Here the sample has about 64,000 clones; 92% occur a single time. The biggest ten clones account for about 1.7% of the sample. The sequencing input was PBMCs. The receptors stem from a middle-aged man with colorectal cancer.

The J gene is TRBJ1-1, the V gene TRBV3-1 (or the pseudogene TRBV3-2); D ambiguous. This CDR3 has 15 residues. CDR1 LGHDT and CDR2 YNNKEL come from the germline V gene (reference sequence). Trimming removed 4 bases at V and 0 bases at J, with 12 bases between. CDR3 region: CASSPAGSMNTEAFF. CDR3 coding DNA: TGTGCCAGCAGCCCAGCGGGCAGCATGAACACTGAAGCTTTCTTT.

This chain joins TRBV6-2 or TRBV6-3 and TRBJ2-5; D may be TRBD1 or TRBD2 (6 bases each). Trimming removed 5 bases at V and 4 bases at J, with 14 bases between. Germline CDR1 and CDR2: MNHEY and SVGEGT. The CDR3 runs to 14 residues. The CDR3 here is CASSPRLGGETQYF. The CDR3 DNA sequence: TGTGCCAGCAGTCCCCGACTAGGGGGAGAGACCCAGTACTTC.

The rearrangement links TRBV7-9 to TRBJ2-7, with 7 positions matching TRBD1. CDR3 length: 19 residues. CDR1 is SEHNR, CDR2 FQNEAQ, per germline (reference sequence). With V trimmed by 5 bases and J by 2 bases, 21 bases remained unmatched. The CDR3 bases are TGTGCCAGCAGCCTAGAACGCTCTAAGAGTAGGGACAGCCCCTACGAGCAGTACTTC. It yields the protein CASSLERSKSRDSPYEQYF.

CDR3: CASSLDISGNTIYF. The CDR3 region has the DNA TGTGCCAGCAGCTTAGACATCTCTGGAAACACCATATATTTT. This rearrangement joins TRBV7-8 to TRBJ1-3, with D uncertain. The CDR3 is 14 amino acids. V lost 1 base to trimming and J lost 0 bases, with 4 bases between them. CDR1 is SGHVS and CDR2 is FQNEAQ in the germline V gene. Complete variable domain (other parts from reference TRBV7-8 and TRBJ1-3): GAGVSQSPRYKVAKRGQDVALRCDPISGHVSLFWYQQALGQGPEFLTYFQNEAQLDKSGLPSDRFFAERPEGSVSTLKIQRTQQEDSAVYLCASSLDISGNTIYFGEGSWLTVV.

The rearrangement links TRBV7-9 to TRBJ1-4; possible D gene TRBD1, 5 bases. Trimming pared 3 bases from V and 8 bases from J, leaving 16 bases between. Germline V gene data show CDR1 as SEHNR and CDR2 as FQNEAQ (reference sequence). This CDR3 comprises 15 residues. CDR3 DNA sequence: TGTGCCAGCAGCTTCGGGACCGCCACGCGGGAAAAACTGTTTTTT. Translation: CASSFGTATREKLFF.

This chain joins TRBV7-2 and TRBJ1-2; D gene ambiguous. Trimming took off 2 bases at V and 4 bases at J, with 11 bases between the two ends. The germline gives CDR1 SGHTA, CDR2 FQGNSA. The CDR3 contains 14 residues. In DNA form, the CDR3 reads TGTGCCAGCAGCTTAAAGGCCACCACCTATGGCTACACCTTC. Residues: CASSLKATTYGYTF.

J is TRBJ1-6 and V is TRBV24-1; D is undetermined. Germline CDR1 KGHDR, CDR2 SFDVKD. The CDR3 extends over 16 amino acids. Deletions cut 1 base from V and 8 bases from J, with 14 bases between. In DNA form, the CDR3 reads TGTGCCACCAGTGATTTACGAAGGGCTTTAGATTCACCCCTCCACTTT. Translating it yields CATSDLRRALDSPLHF.

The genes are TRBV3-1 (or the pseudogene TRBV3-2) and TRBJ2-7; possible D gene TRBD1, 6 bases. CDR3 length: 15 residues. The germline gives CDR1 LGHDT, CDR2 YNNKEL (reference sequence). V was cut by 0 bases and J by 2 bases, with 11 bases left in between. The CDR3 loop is CASSQDPDRAYEQYF. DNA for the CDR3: TGTGCCAGCAGCCAAGATCCGGACAGAGCCTACGAGCAGTACTTC.

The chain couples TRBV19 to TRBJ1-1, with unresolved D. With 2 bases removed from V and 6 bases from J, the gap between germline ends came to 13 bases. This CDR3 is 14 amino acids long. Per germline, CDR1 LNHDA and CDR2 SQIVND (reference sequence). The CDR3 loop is CASSIPGSSSEAFF. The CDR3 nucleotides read TGTGCCAGTAGTATACCGGGGAGCAGTTCTGAAGCTTTCTTT.